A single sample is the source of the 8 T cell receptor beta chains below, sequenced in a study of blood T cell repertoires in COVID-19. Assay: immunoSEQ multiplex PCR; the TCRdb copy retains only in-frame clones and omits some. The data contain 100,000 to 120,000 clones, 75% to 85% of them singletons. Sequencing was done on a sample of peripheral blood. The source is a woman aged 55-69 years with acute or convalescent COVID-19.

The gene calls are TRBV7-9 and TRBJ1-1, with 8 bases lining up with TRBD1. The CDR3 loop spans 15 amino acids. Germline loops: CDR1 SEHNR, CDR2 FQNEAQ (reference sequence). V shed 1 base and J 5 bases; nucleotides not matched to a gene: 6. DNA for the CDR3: TGTGCCAGCAGCTTAGATTCAGGGGGCGGGACTGAAGCTTTCTTT. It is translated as CASSLDSGGGTEAFF.

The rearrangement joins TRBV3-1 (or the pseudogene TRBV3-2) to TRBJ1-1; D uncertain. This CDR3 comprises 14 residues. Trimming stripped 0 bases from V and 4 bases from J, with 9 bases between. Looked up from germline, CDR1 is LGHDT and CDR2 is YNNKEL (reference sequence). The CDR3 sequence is CASSQDSTGTEAFF. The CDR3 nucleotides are TGTGCCAGCAGCCAAGATAGTACCGGCACTGAAGCTTTCTTT.

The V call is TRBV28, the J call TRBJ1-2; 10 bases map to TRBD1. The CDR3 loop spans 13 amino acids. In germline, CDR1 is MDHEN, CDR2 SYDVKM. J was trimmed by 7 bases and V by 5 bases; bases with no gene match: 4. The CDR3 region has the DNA TGTGCCAGCAGTAGGAGGGACAGGGGTGGCTACACCTTC. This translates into CASSRRDRGGYTF.

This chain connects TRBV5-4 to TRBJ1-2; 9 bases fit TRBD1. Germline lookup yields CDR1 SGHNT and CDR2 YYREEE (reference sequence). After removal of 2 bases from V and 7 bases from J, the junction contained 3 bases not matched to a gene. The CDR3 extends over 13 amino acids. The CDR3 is CASSLQGAFGYTF. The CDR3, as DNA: TGTGCCAGCAGCTTACAGGGGGCTTTTGGCTACACCTTC.

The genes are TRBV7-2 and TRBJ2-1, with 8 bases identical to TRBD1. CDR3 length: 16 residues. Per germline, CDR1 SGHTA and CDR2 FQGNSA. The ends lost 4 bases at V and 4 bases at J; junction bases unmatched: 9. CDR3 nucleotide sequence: TGTGCCAGCAGCTCGACCCCCGGGACAGGTTACAATGAGCAGTTCTTC. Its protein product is CASSSTPGTGYNEQFF.

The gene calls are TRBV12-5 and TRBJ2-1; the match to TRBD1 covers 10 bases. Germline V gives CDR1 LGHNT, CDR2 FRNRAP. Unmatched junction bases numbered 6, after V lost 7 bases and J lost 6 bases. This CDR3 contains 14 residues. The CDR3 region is CASAPGTGVNEQFF. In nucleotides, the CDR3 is TGTGCTAGTGCCCCCGGGACAGGGGTCAATGAGCAGTTCTTC.

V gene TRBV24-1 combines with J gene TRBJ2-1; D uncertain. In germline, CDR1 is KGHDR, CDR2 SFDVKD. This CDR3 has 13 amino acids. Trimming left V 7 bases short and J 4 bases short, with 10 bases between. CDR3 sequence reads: CATRRNQYNEQFF. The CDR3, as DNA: TGTGCCACCAGGCGGAACCAATACAATGAGCAGTTCTTC.

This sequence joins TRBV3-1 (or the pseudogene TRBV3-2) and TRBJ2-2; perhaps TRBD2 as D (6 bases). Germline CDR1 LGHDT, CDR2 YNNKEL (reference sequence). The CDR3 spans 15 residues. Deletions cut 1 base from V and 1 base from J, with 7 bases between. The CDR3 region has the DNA TGTGCCAGCAGCCAAGGGAGGGGGAACACCGGGGAGCTGTTTTTT. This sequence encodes CASSQGRGNTGELFF.